The sequence of this TCR beta chain was determined in a study of blood T cell repertoires in COVID-19 (TCRdb year 2020). For the study in its entirety: Samples from collaborators originated in the United States, Italy and Spain and spanned both the acute and convalescent phases of COVID-19. The prospective study material was composed of cDNA or gDNA derived from T cells, B-cell-depleted T cells, or PBMCs. Subjects who had been exposed to COVID-19, were actively infected with it, or had recovered from it provided the deeply sampled blood TCRbeta repertoires that made up the dataset. The repertoires were released in a freely available public database meant as a resource for research on the immune response to SARS-CoV-2. The samples were drawn from two sources: the first 160 participants of the ongoing ImmuneRACE study, and approximately 1,300 subjects contributed by 6 global collaborators. Sample metadata almost always included a de-identified subject ID, COVID-19 status, age in years and sex. Where available, HLA class I and class II types were taken from metadata supplied by the sample provider and were not determined by assay-based typing. Study-wide findings and limitations: Clinical and demographic metadata were provided uncurated, with the amount varying by source and participant.

Collaborating institutions collected whole blood in K2EDTA tubes following their own protocols. For TCRbeta analysis, collaborators shipped samples in one of three forms: frozen whole blood, isolated PBMCs, or DNA extracted from either of those sample types. Details on this clone: The antigen this receptor binds is unknown. No clone much larger than this one lies a single base away; base qualities are absent.

The immunoSEQ Assay, a bias-controlled multiplex PCR, was used to amplify TCRbeta CDR3 regions from genomic DNA. The study's own analysis went as follows. Within the assay, amplification of reference gene primers was used to estimate how many nucleated cells each sample contained. To quantify the absolute abundance of each unique TCRbeta CDR3 rearrangement, sequence reads were collapsed and filtered. For each sample, productive Simpson clonality was calculated as the square root of Simpson's diversity index over productive rearrangements. TCRdb provides this immuneACCESS table in a form limited to in-frame rearrangements. Some clones are lacking; in checked studies, under half of them reflect an unresolved V gene, and why the rest are absent is not known. The DNA was the basis for D and trimming; V, J and clone size are from that table. This sample gives 200,000 to 250,000 clones in total; nearly 85% of them show up just once. The ten largest clones add up to around 5.5% of the sample.

The receptor's source is a human donor in a cohort sampled during active COVID-19. Sequences were obtained from peripheral blood.

The CDR3 here reads CASDWGGQGMETQYF. The nucleotides are TGCGCCAGCGACTGGGGGGGACAGGGGATGGAGACCCAGTACTTC. Recombination linked TRBV10-2 to TRBJ2-5, with 10 junctional bases fitting TRBD1. CDR1 is given as WSHSY and CDR2 as SAAADI, both from the germline V gene. Here V drops 8 bases and J drops 5 bases, and the junction holds 11 bases not matched to any gene. The CDR3 measures 15 amino acids from cysteine to phenylalanine. Only the CDR3 DNA is retained, 45 bases long and in frame from the first base.